This T cell receptor (beta chain) was captured by sequencing in a study of tumor and adjacent non-tumor tissue in lung cancer. At the level of the study: The patients, some ten men and a few women, were about 30 to 85 with stage I to III disease. Study results and caveats: TCR diversity was significantly greater in tumor than normal lung tissue.

As to this clonotype: The antigen is unknown.

No cell sorting was done before RNA was extracted from the tissue. The normal lung tissue was taken more than 3 cm from the tumor edge. A modified ARM-PCR protocol with three rounds of nested PCR amplified TCRbeta. TCRdb re-derived calls from the multiplex PCR reads in MiXCR, one entry per CDR3 protein. The table has 70,000 to 90,000 distinct CDR3 sequences, about two thirds seen once; the top ten hold 25% to 30%. The source of this sequence is a woman aged 45 to 65 with non-small cell lung cancer. The sequencing input was distant non-tumor lung tissue.

In nucleotides, the CDR3 is TGTGCCAGCGGAGAGCAGCAGGGAAAAAGCCTAGTGGATGGCTACACCTTC. As protein: CASGEQQGKSLVDGYTF. V and J are TRBV7-9 and TRBJ1-2; tentative D call: TRBD1 (5 bases). CDR1 is SEHNR, CDR2 FQNEAQ, per germline (reference sequence). V lost 8 bases to trimming and J lost 6 bases, with 28 bases between them. The CDR3 spans 17 residues.